Each of the 8 T cell receptor beta chains below was sequenced from the same sample in a study of cytomegalovirus exposure and HLA in healthy donors. The PCR used 60 Vbeta and 13 Jbeta primers. Produced via immunoSEQ multiplex PCR; TCRdb's table is partial and in-frame only. The sample records 130,000 or so clones, roughly 8.3% being singletons. The sequenced sample was PBMCs. These receptors were obtained from a man aged 40-49 years in good health and CMV-seronegative.

V and J are TRBV5-1 and TRBJ2-7, with 9 bases identical to TRBD2. CDR1 SGHRS and CDR2 YFSETQ come from the germline V gene. V was pared by 1 base and J by 2 bases, with 4 bases of the junction left unmatched. This CDR3 is built from 15 residues. The CDR3 is CASSLSGGFPYEQYF. CDR3 nucleotide sequence: TGCGCCAGCAGCTTGAGCGGGGGGTTTCCCTACGAGCAGTACTTC.

The CDR3 region is CASSEAGDYNEQFF. The CDR3 DNA is TGTGCCAGCAGTGAAGCGGGGGACTACAATGAGCAGTTCTTC. The chain links TRBV27 to TRBJ2-1; 8 bases agree with TRBD2. The CDR3 has 14 amino acids. V shed 5 bases, J shed 3 bases, and the junction held 3 bases outside the gene matches. Germline V gene sequence: CDR1 MNHEY, CDR2 SMNVEV (reference sequence).

V usage is TRBV19 and J usage is TRBJ1-2; 9 bases agree with TRBD1. Germline V gene data show CDR1 as LNHDA and CDR2 as SQIVND (reference sequence). Unmatched junction bases numbered 11, after V lost 7 bases and J lost 2 bases. The CDR3 runs to 16 residues. CDR3 coding DNA: TGTGCCAGTATCCCGGACAGGGGTAGAGAAAACTATGGCTACACCTTC. This codes for CASIPDRGRENYGYTF. The full variable domain, completed using reference TRBV19 and TRBJ1-2, is DGGITQSPKYLFRKEGQNVTLSCEQNLNHDAMYWYRQDPGQGLRLIYYSQIVNDFQKGDIAEGYSVSREKKESFPLTVTSAQKNPTAFYLCASIPDRGRENYGYTFGSGTRLTVV.

This CDR3 reads CASTGTSGAEYNEQFF. The DNA for the CDR3 is TGTGCCAGCACCGGGACTAGCGGGGCCGAGTACAATGAGCAGTTCTTC. J is TRBJ2-1 and V is TRBV6-6, with 13 bases lining up with TRBD2. The CDR3 loop spans 16 amino acids. Losses at the gene ends were 7 bases for V and 4 bases for J; bases not matched to a gene: 7. Per the germline V gene, CDR1 is MNHNY and CDR2 is SVGAGI (reference sequence).

Concerning this clone: Other nucleotide sequences from this sample produce the same CDR3. The chain is built from TRBV19 and TRBJ1-1, with a possible D match to TRBD1 (6 bases). CDR1 LNHDA and CDR2 SQIVND come from the germline V gene (reference sequence). This CDR3 contains 13 residues. Trimming stripped 5 bases from V and 1 base from J, with 8 bases between. The CDR3 is CASSLQGNTEAFF. The CDR3 DNA reads as TGTGCCAGTAGTCTACAGGGGAACACTGAAGCTTTCTTT.

CDR3 DNA sequence: TGTGCCAGCAGTGTTAACAGGGACGGCGGCTACACCTTC. Translating gives CASSVNRDGGYTF. The V gene is TRBV6-1, the J gene TRBJ1-2; possible D gene TRBD1, 6 bases. V was cut by 4 bases and J by 8 bases, with 14 bases left in between. CDR3 length: 13 residues. Germline V gene lookup returns CDR1 MNHNS and CDR2 SASEGT.

This chain connects TRBV15 to TRBJ2-1, with no clear D. From germline, CDR1 is LNHNV and CDR2 YYDKDF (reference sequence). This CDR3 spans 15 amino acids. Trimming removed 5 bases from V and 1 base from J, with 12 bases in between. As DNA, the CDR3 is TGTGCCACCAGCCGCGATCCCCTGTCCTACAATGAGCAGTTCTTC. Its protein product is CATSRDPLSYNEQFF.

The J gene is TRBJ2-7, the V gene TRBV6-1, with D uncertain. CDR3 length: 14 amino acids. Per germline, CDR1 MNHNS and CDR2 SASEGT. Trimming removed 4 bases from V and 0 bases from J, with 10 bases in between. This chain's CDR3 is CASSVVLPSYEQYF. The DNA for the CDR3 is TGTGCCAGCAGTGTAGTACTTCCCTCCTACGAGCAGTACTTC.